Following are 18 T cell receptor beta chains from one sample sequenced in a study of blood T cell repertoires in COVID-19. The method was immunoSEQ multiplex PCR; TCRdb's version includes in-frame clones alone and lacks a portion of them. This table holds 300,000 or so clones, just over 85% found once. Sequencing used PBMCs or T cells enriched from blood (not recorded which). These receptors were collected from a young woman who had recovered from COVID-19.

The CDR3 region is CASSYGDRGTEAFF. The CDR3 DNA follows: TGTGCCAGCAGTTACGGGGACAGGGGTACTGAAGCTTTCTTT. This sequence joins TRBV27 and TRBJ1-1; TRBD1 aligns across 10 bases. The CDR3 loop spans 14 amino acids. V shed 4 bases, J shed 5 bases, and the junction held 4 bases outside the gene matches. CDR1 is MNHEY, CDR2 SMNVEV, per germline (reference sequence).

The chain couples TRBV18 to TRBJ2-5; D may be TRBD1 (5 bases). Germline V lookup: CDR1 KGHSH, CDR2 LQKENI. This CDR3 has 13 residues. V gave up 1 base and J gave up 5 bases, with 8 bases separating them. In DNA, the CDR3 is TGTGCCAGCTCACCACAGGGGTTGGAGACCCAGTACTTC. Its protein product is CASSPQGLETQYF.

The chain links TRBV28 to TRBJ1-6, with D maybe TRBD1 (6 bases). V was pared by 10 bases and J by 0 bases, with 19 bases between. CDR3 length equals 17 residues. Germline V lookup: CDR1 MDHEN, CDR2 SYDVKM. The CDR3 DNA follows: TGTGCCACCCACGGGGGGGGGCTAAGCTCCTATAATTCACCCCTCCACTTT. Amino acid sequence: CATHGGGLSSYNSPLHF. The full variable domain, with the rest looked up from reference TRBV28 and TRBJ1-6, is DVKVTQSSRYLVKRTGEKVFLECVQDMDHENMFWYRQDPGLGLRLIYFSYDVKMKEKGDIPEGYSVSREKKERFSLILESASTNQTSMYLCATHGGGLSSYNSPLHFGNGTRLTVT.

The CDR3 region is CATKGYTEAFF. The CDR3 DNA reads as TGTGCCACCAAGGGGTACACTGAAGCTTTCTTT. The chain recombines TRBV24-1 with TRBJ1-1; D possibly corresponds to TRBD1 (5 bases). Germline values: CDR1 KGHDR, CDR2 SFDVKD. The V gene lost 8 bases and the J gene lost 3 bases, with 6 bases spanning the gap. CDR3 length: 11 amino acids.

J is TRBJ2-3 and V is TRBV25-1, with TRBD1 matching over 11 bases. Trimming cost V 3 bases and J 2 bases; bases outside gene matches: 7. This CDR3 is 17 amino acids long. Germline V CDR1 and CDR2: MGHDK, SYGVNS. CDR3 DNA: TGTGCCAGCAGTGACATAACCGGACAGGGGGCCACAGATACGCAGTATTTT. Translation: CASSDITGQGATDTQYF.

The rearrangement joins TRBV11-2 to TRBJ1-4; 7 bases align to TRBD1. The CDR3 runs 16 residues. Germline CDR1 and CDR2: SGHAT and FQNNGV. V was pared by 5 bases and J by 7 bases, with 13 bases of the junction left unmatched. The CDR3 spells CASSPQPTGAGEKLFF. The DNA for the CDR3 is TGTGCCAGCAGCCCCCAACCCACAGGGGCTGGTGAAAAACTGTTTTTT.

This clone has only a few counts. The V gene is TRBV27, the J gene TRBJ2-1; 7 positions agree with TRBD2. CDR1 MNHEY and CDR2 SMNVEV come from the germline V gene (reference sequence). The CDR3 is 14 residues long. V dropped 0 bases and J dropped 9; count of bases not matched to a gene: 5. CDR3 amino acids: CASSLSRGRGEQFF. DNA for the CDR3: TGTGCCAGCAGTTTATCGAGAGGGAGGGGTGAGCAGTTCTTC.

The V call is TRBV5-4, the J call TRBJ1-2; 7 bases fit TRBD1. This CDR3 has 12 amino acids. Germline CDR1 and CDR2: SGHNT and YYREEE (reference sequence). J lost 5 bases, V lost 4 bases, and 2 bases had no gene match. The DNA for the CDR3 is TGTGCCAGCAGCGAGGGACAGTATGGCTACACCTTC. Protein sequence: CASSEGQYGYTF.

The chain links TRBV11-2 to TRBJ1-5; maybe TRBD1 (6 bases). Trimming left V 6 bases short and J 6 bases short, with 12 bases between. CDR1 and CDR2 from the germline V gene are SGHAT and FQNNGV. The CDR3 is 13 residues long. The CDR3 coding sequence is TGTGCCAGCAGTCAGGGGTTAGGTCAGCCCCAGCATTTT. It specifies CASSQGLGQPQHF.

This clone showed up just a few times. This sequence joins TRBV3-1 (or the pseudogene TRBV3-2) and TRBJ1-4; no clear D gene. V was trimmed by 4 bases and J by 8 bases, leaving 11 bases between them. This CDR3 has 13 residues. Germline V gene sequence: CDR1 LGHDT, CDR2 YNNKEL (reference sequence). The CDR3 region has the DNA TGTGCCAGCAGCCTATCCTCCCAGGAAAAACTGTTTTTT. Amino acid sequence: CASSLSSQEKLFF.

The V call is TRBV6-5, the J call TRBJ1-4; 7 bases align to TRBD1. With V trimmed by 6 bases and J by 7 bases, 8 bases remained unmatched. Germline values: CDR1 MNHEY, CDR2 SVGAGI. The CDR3 sequence is 14 residues long. CDR3 in amino acids: CASRRDRDPEKLFF. The CDR3 region has the DNA TGTGCCAGCAGACGTGACAGGGATCCTGAAAAACTGTTTTTT.

V is TRBV6-1 and J is TRBJ1-2; TRBD1 matches 7 bases. This CDR3 comprises 16 residues. Germline values: CDR1 MNHNS, CDR2 SASEGT. After removal of 1 base from V and 4 bases from J, the junction contained 9 bases not matched to a gene. The CDR3 loop is CASSEGFLGQIYGYTF. The CDR3 DNA reads as TGTGCCAGCAGTGAAGGCTTCTTGGGACAGATCTATGGCTACACCTTC.

The chain uses TRBV2 and TRBJ1-3; unclear D gene. The CDR3 sequence is 14 residues long. V was trimmed by 3 bases and J by 4 bases, leaving 10 bases between them. Per germline, CDR1 SNHLY and CDR2 FYNNEI. The CDR3 bases are TGTGCCAGCAGTGACAGGCCCCAAGGAAACACCATATATTTT. Amino acids: CASSDRPQGNTIYF.

This CDR3 is CASSPPRLAGLRNEQFF. CDR3 bases: TGTGCCAGTAGTCCCCCTCGACTAGCGGGCCTAAGAAATGAGCAGTTCTTC. J is TRBJ2-1 and V is TRBV19; 10 bases are shared with TRBD2. J gave up 7 bases and V 5 bases, and 14 bases lay outside the gene matches. This CDR3 contains 17 residues. Germline V lookup: CDR1 LNHDA, CDR2 SQIVND (reference sequence).

The genes are TRBV13 and TRBJ1-6; 7 bases map to TRBD1. In germline, CDR1 is PRHDT, CDR2 FYEKMQ (reference sequence). The CDR3 length is 14 residues. The trim removed 3 bases at V and 9 bases at J, leaving 5 bases unmatched. The CDR3 loop reads CASSFRTGSSPLHF. The CDR3 coding sequence is TGTGCCAGCAGCTTCAGGACAGGAAGTTCACCCCTCCACTTT.

The chain is built from TRBV3-1 (or the pseudogene TRBV3-2) and TRBJ1-5; maybe TRBD1 (6 bases). V was shortened by 5 bases and J by 7 bases, with 12 bases between the two germline ends. This CDR3 has 13 residues. Germline assignment: CDR1 LGHDT and CDR2 YNNKEL (reference sequence). The CDR3 bases are TGTGCCAGCAGCTTCCCAGGGGAACAGCCCCAGCATTTT. It is translated as CASSFPGEQPQHF.

This chain links TRBV5-1 with TRBJ2-1, with TRBD2 identical over 16 bases. This CDR3 contains 17 residues. CDR1 and CDR2 (germline): SGHRS, YFSETQ. The J segment lost 4 bases and the V segment lost 3 bases, leaving 4 bases of the junction unmatched. DNA of the CDR3: TGCGCCAGCAGCTCGGGACTAGCGGGGGGGCCATACAATGAGCAGTTCTTC. This gives the protein CASSSGLAGGPYNEQFF.

V and J are TRBV27 and TRBJ2-2; TRBD1 is a possible D gene (5 bases). The CDR3 extends over 12 amino acids. Germline CDR1 is MNHEY and CDR2 is SMNVEV (reference sequence). Trimming shortened V by 7 bases and J by 6 bases, and 9 bases separated the two germline ends. The CDR3 here is CASTQAAGELFF. The CDR3 DNA follows: TGTGCCAGCACACAGGCGGCCGGGGAGCTGTTTTTT.